This T cell receptor (beta chain) is from a study of blood T cell repertoires in COVID-19. Across the whole study: Whether acute or convalescent, the COVID-19 samples came from the United States, Italy and Spain. In each case, the material was cDNA or gDNA derived from T cells, B-cell-depleted T cells, or PBMCs.

V gave up 3 bases and J gave up 4 bases; unmatched junction bases: 5. Germline V gene lookup returns CDR1 SGDLS and CDR2 YYNGEE. The CDR3 is 15 amino acids. In the original workflow: Reference gene primer amplification yielded estimated nucleated cell counts. The data were produced by immunoSEQ multiplex PCR, yet TCRdb's version contains in-frame clones alone and is incomplete. V and J calls and clone size are as listed in that table; D and trimming were resolved from the DNA. The table lists approximately 240,000 clones, roughly four fifths of them singletons. Sequences were obtained from peripheral blood. The TCR was taken from a woman aged 60-70 years with acute or convalescent COVID-19. The chain employs TRBV9 and TRBJ2-5; 11 positions match TRBD1. CDR3 residues: CASSADRGQGETQYF. The CDR3 DNA reads as TGTGCCAGCAGCGCGGACAGGGGGCAAGGAGAGACCCAGTACTTC. The entire variable domain, with the rest obtained from reference TRBV9 and TRBJ2-5, is as follows: DSGVTQTPKHLITATGQRVTLRCSPRSGDLSVYWYQQSLDQGLQFLIQYYNGEERAKGNILERFSAQQFPDLHSELNLSSLELGDSALYFCASSADRGQGETQYFGPGTRLLVL.